This T cell receptor beta chain was sequenced for a study of CD8+CD57+ T cells in acquired aplastic anemia. Whoever was chosen for sequencing had shown CD8+CD57+ cell expansion by flow cytometry. TCR beta VDJ and CDR3 were profiled, and genomic DNA was the template. MiXCR, applied by TCRdb to the reads, yields one record per CDR3 protein. The sample yields over 150,000 distinct CDR3 sequences, around 75% seen once. CDR3 length: 13 residues. Germline loops: CDR1 LNHDA, CDR2 SQIVND (reference sequence). V was cut by 6 bases and J by 4 bases, with 13 bases left in between. This chain connects TRBV19 to TRBJ2-7; tentatively, D is TRBD1 or TRBD2 (6 bases each). Sequencing input: sorted CD4+, CD8+, or CD8+CD57+ T cells (not recorded which) from PBMCs. This TCR was sampled from a human donor with aplastic anemia. The CDR3 loop is CASSPRGDYEQYF. In DNA, the CDR3 is TGTGCCAGTAGCCCTAGGGGGGATTACGAGCAGTACTTC.